This TCR beta chain was recovered during a study of identical twins. Study-wide findings and caveats: Analyses of zero insertions could, in part, be confounded by invariant MAIT and iNKT cells.

This clonotype was observed a few times. Its antigen remains unidentified. TCRdb passed the 5' RACE reads through MiXCR, listing each CDR3 protein once. The table lists 200,000 to 300,000 distinct CDR3 sequences, roughly a tenth of them singletons. The germline V and J ends were trimmed by 3 bases and 5 bases, with 13 bases remaining between them. CDR1 is MDHEN and CDR2 is SYDVKM in the germline V gene. The CDR3 loop spans 14 amino acids. Sequences were obtained from memory T cells sorted from blood. This sequence joins TRBV28 and TRBJ1-1; D remains unclear. The origin of this receptor is a man aged 45-65 years in good health. CDR3 bases: TGTGCCAGCAGTTTCCCCGGGGTGAGGACTGAAGCTTTCTTT. It specifies CASSFPGVRTEAFF.